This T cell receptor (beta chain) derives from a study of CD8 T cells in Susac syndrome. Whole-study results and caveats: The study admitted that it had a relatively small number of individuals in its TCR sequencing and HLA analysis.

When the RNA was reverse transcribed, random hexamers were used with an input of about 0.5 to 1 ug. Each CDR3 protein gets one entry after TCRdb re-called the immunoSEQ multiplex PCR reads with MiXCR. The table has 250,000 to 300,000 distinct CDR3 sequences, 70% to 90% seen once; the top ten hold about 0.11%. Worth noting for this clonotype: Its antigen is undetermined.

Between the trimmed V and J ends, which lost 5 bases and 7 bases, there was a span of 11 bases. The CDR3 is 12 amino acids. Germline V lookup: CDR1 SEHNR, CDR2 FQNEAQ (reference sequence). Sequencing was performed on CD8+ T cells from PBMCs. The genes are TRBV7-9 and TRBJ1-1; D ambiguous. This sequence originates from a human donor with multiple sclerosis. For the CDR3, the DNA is TGTGCCAGCAGCCTCTCAGGATTTGAAGCTTTCTTT. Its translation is CASSLSGFEAFF.